Below, 28 T cell receptor beta chains from the same sample are listed, as sequenced in a study of blood T cell repertoires in COVID-19. Clones were read by immunoSEQ multiplex PCR, and TCRdb kept only the in-frame ones, dropping some. The sample gives 80,000 or so clones, roughly four fifths of which show up once; about 9.4% is in the top ten. The specimen sequenced was peripheral blood. Receptors were obtained from a man aged 55 to 70 with acute or convalescent COVID-19.

This clone has a handful of counts. The CDR3, as DNA: TGTGCCACCAGTGACCGAGATGAGCAGTTCTTC. Protein product: CATSDRDEQFF. The chain has TRBV24-1 and TRBJ2-1; unclear D gene. CDR1 is KGHDR, CDR2 SFDVKD, per germline. V lost 4 bases to trimming and J lost 8 bases, with 5 bases between them. The CDR3 length is 11 residues.

Turning to this clone: The junction shows a germline mismatch at one end, possibly a read error. The V gene is TRBV7-7, the J gene TRBJ2-3, with D unclear. This CDR3 is 14 amino acids long. CDR1 is SSHAT, CDR2 FNYEAQ, per germline (reference sequence). The DNA for the CDR3 is TGTGCTAGCAGCGCTGGGCCTAGCACAGATACGCAGTATTTT. It yields the protein CASSAGPSTDTQYF.

A single count supports this clone. The genes are TRBV3-1 (or the pseudogene TRBV3-2) and TRBJ1-6, with 11 bases aligning to TRBD1. CDR3 length: 14 residues. Germline assignment: CDR1 LGHDT and CDR2 YNNKEL (reference sequence). With V trimmed by 10 bases and J by 7 bases, 6 bases remained unmatched. CDR3 in amino acids: CATTDRGRNSPLHF. CDR3 sequence (DNA): TGTGCCACCACGGACAGGGGGCGGAATTCACCCCTCCACTTT.

The CDR3 DNA is TGTGCAATTATTCGTGCAGGTTGCGAAAAACTGTTTTTT. Encoded protein: CAIIRAGCEKLFF. The V and J genes are TRBV12-2 and TRBJ1-4; the table's D gene call, TRBD1, was not cross checked with the DNA. TRBV12-2 is a pseudogene locus. CDR3 size: 13 residues.

This clone was detected once. This specimen includes other DNA sequences encoding the same CDR3. This chain uses TRBV27 with TRBJ2-2; D unresolved. The germline V gene encodes CDR1 MNHEY and CDR2 SMNVEV (reference sequence). The CDR3 has 15 amino acids. V was trimmed by 0 bases and J by 7 bases, leaving 12 bases between them. The CDR3 DNA follows: TGTGCCAGCAGTTTATCACGCGCGGTGGACGGGGAGCTGTTTTTT. Encoded protein: CASSLSRAVDGELFF.

The chain links TRBV14 to TRBJ1-1; 7 positions agree with TRBD1. V was clipped by 8 bases and J by 3 bases; unmatched bases: 9. This CDR3 is built from 14 residues. The germline CDR1 and CDR2 sequences are SGHDN and FVKESK. CDR3 region: CASRSRGRYTEAFF. The CDR3 DNA is TGTGCCAGCCGAAGCAGGGGGAGGTACACTGAAGCTTTCTTT. The full variable domain, with the rest looked up from reference TRBV14 and TRBJ1-1, is EAGVTQFPSHSVIEKGQTVTLRCDPISGHDNLYWYRRVMGKEIKFLLHFVKESKQDESGMPNNRFLAERTGGTYSTLKVQPAELEDSGVYFCASRSRGRYTEAFFGQGTRLTVV.

This clone showed up just a few times. This chain joins TRBV7-9 and TRBJ1-3, with TRBD1 identical over 10 bases. The CDR3 is made up of 17 amino acids. J lost 0 bases, V lost 5 bases, and 7 bases had no gene match. Germline V lookup: CDR1 SEHNR, CDR2 FQNEAQ (reference sequence). For the CDR3, the DNA is TGTGCCAGCAGCGACCCCGGGACAGGGGACTCTGGAAACACCATATATTTT. The encoded protein is CASSDPGTGDSGNTIYF.

The rearrangement links TRBV4-1 to TRBJ1-5; D gene uncertain. The CDR3 covers 16 residues. Germline V lookup: CDR1 MGHRA, CDR2 YSYEKL. The ends were cut back, 4 bases at V and 11 bases at J, with 24 bases in the middle. CDR3: CASSPGSQYDQRAQHF. The CDR3, as DNA: TGCGCCAGCAGCCCGGGGTCGCAATATGATCAGAGGGCCCAGCATTTT.

This sequence joins TRBV18 and TRBJ1-1, with 7 bases matching TRBD1. The V segment lost 3 bases and the J segment 7 bases; nucleotides outside the gene matches: 5. The CDR3 totals 13 residues. Germline CDR1 is KGHSH and CDR2 is LQKENI. CDR3: CASSPGGTDEAFF. The CDR3 DNA reads TGTGCCAGCTCACCTGGTGGGACAGATGAAGCTTTCTTT.

The V call is TRBV10-3, the J call TRBJ2-1, with D possibly being TRBD1 (5 bases). Per germline, CDR1 ENHRY and CDR2 SYGVKD. The ends were cut back, 4 bases at V and 3 bases at J, with 7 bases in the middle. The CDR3 is 13 amino acids. The CDR3 sequence: CAISAGLYNEQFF. The DNA for the CDR3 is TGTGCCATCAGTGCAGGGCTCTACAATGAGCAGTTCTTC.

The V and J genes are TRBV18 and TRBJ2-1; TRBD2 matches at 11 bases. Germline assignment: CDR1 KGHSH and CDR2 LQKENI. The CDR3 spans 17 residues. V shed 3 bases, J shed 7 bases, and the junction held 11 bases outside the gene matches. The CDR3 bases are TGTGCCAGCTCACCCATCCTAGCGGGAGGTGAGGAAAATGAGCAGTTCTTC. It is translated as CASSPILAGGEENEQFF.

The V gene is TRBV4-3, the J gene TRBJ1-2; D unresolved. The CDR3 loop spans 14 amino acids. The germline V and J ends were trimmed by 0 bases and 4 bases, with 9 bases remaining between them. Germline lookup yields CDR1 LGHNA and CDR2 YSLEER. The CDR3 nucleotides are TGCGCCAGCAGCCAAGAGGTACAGACCTATGGCTACACCTTC. It is translated as CASSQEVQTYGYTF.

The chain combines TRBV6-5 with TRBJ1-2, with D unclear. The CDR3 consists of 16 residues. Trimming stripped 2 bases from V and 1 base from J, with 14 bases between. Germline CDR1 MNHEY, CDR2 SVGAGI. CDR3 amino acids: CASSYEGGMGNYGYTF. The DNA for the CDR3 is TGTGCCAGCAGTTACGAGGGAGGAATGGGTAACTATGGCTACACCTTC.

V is TRBV6-5 and J is TRBJ1-5, with 10 positions matching TRBD1. Trimming took 7 bases from V and 7 from J; bases not matched to a gene: 10. From germline, CDR1 is MNHEY and CDR2 SVGAGI. The CDR3 sequence is 15 residues long. CDR3 residues: CASNSDRGRRQPQHF. The DNA for the CDR3 is TGTGCCAGCAACTCAGACAGGGGGCGCCGACAGCCCCAGCATTTT.

V and J are TRBV14 and TRBJ1-2, with D perhaps matching TRBD1 (5 bases). Germline CDR1 reads SGHDN; CDR2 reads FVKESK. V lost 5 bases, J lost 4 bases, and 11 bases lay in between. The length of the CDR3 is 13 residues. The CDR3 bases are TGTGCCAGCAGCGATAGGGGTAGCTATGGCTACACCTTC. Encoded protein: CASSDRGSYGYTF.

This clone was seen more than once but under ten times. The chain combines TRBV28 with TRBJ2-5; 9 nucleotides agree with TRBD1. Per the germline V gene, CDR1 is MDHEN and CDR2 is SYDVKM. V was pared by 6 bases and J by 5 bases, with 4 bases of the junction left unmatched. The CDR3 contains 13 residues. CDR3 DNA sequence: TGTGCCAGCAGACAGGGGGCATGGGAGACCCAGTACTTC. Protein product: CASRQGAWETQYF.

The V and J genes are TRBV7-9 and TRBJ1-1; tentatively, D is TRBD1 (5 bases). The CDR3 runs to 12 residues. Germline-derived CDR1 and CDR2 are SEHNR and FQNEAQ (reference sequence). Trimming left V 4 bases short and J 8 bases short, with 11 bases between. This CDR3 reads CASSSQGREAFF. Written as DNA, the CDR3 is TGTGCCAGCAGCTCTCAGGGAAGAGAAGCTTTCTTT. Filled out from reference TRBV7-9 and TRBJ1-1, the complete variable domain reads DTGVSQNPRHKITKRGQNVTFRCDPISEHNRLYWYRQTLGQGPEFLTYFQNEAQLEKSRLLSDRFSAERPKGSFSTLEIQRTEQGDSAMYLCASSSQGREAFFGQGTRLTVV.

A word on this clone: At the DNA level, this CDR3 is encoded by other sequences in the same sample as well. The chain couples TRBV7-2 to TRBJ2-3, with 13 bases identical to TRBD2. J lost 4 bases, V lost 1 base, and 2 bases had no gene match. This CDR3 has 16 residues. CDR1 is SGHTA and CDR2 is FQGNSA in the germline V gene. The CDR3 loop reads CASSLGLAGGADTQYF. The CDR3 DNA reads TGTGCCAGCAGCTTAGGACTAGCGGGGGGTGCAGATACGCAGTATTTT.

The chain uses TRBV10-3 and TRBJ1-3; D is unresolved. The CDR3 is 13 amino acids. Germline values: CDR1 ENHRY, CDR2 SYGVKD. The V end was cut by 7 bases, the J end by 2 bases, with 9 bases between. This CDR3 reads CAIISDTGNTIYF. The CDR3 DNA reads as TGTGCCATCATCAGTGATACTGGAAACACCATATATTTT.

This sequence joins TRBV2 and TRBJ2-1; 10 nucleotides align to TRBD2. The CDR3 totals 13 residues. V gave up 6 bases and J gave up 4 bases; unmatched junction bases: 0. Germline loops: CDR1 SNHLY, CDR2 FYNNEI. The CDR3 loop reads CASRAGGYNEQFF. The CDR3 DNA is TGTGCCAGCAGAGCGGGAGGGTACAATGAGCAGTTCTTC.

The chain is built from TRBV5-1 and TRBJ2-2, with a tentative D call TRBD2 (6 bases). The V and J ends lost 2 bases and 5 bases respectively, with 16 bases between them. The CDR3 runs 16 residues. In germline, CDR1 is SGHRS, CDR2 YFSETQ. The CDR3 sequence is CASSFPGSGATGELFF. In nucleotides, the CDR3 is TGCGCCAGCAGCTTCCCGGGTAGCGGAGCGACCGGGGAGCTGTTTTTT.

This chain joins TRBV5-1 and TRBJ2-1; D is perhaps TRBD1 (6 bases). The germline V gene encodes CDR1 SGHRS and CDR2 YFSETQ. V shed 4 bases and J shed 7 bases, with 9 bases lying between them. The CDR3 spans 12 residues. CDR3 residues: CASSQGGNEQFF. The CDR3 nucleotides are TGCGCCAGCAGCCAAGGGGGAAATGAGCAGTTCTTC.

This chain uses TRBV11-3 with TRBJ2-1, with 8 positions matching TRBD2. Germline V gene data show CDR1 as SGHNT and CDR2 as YENEEA. The CDR3 is made up of 16 amino acids. J lost 9 bases, V lost 1 base, and 11 bases had no gene match. CDR3 DNA: TGTGCCAGCAGCTTAGGCGGGGTAGTAGCGGGAAGTGAGCAGTTCTTC. Encoded protein: CASSLGGVVAGSEQFF.

The chain is built from TRBV6-2 or TRBV6-3 and TRBJ2-1; weak D call: TRBD2 (5 bases). This CDR3 contains 12 residues. Trimming pared 6 bases from V and 9 bases from J, leaving 12 bases between. The germline gives CDR1 MNHEY, CDR2 SVGEGT. The CDR3 sequence: CASSARGGEQFF. DNA for the CDR3: TGTGCCAGCAGCGCCCGGGGTGGTGAGCAGTTCTTC.

Only one count was recorded for this clone. The V and J genes are TRBV5-4 and TRBJ1-1, with 7 nucleotides matching TRBD1. The ends lost 4 bases at V and 10 bases at J; junction bases unmatched: 16. The CDR3 sequence is 15 residues long. Germline V gives CDR1 SGHNT, CDR2 YYREEE (reference sequence). This CDR3 is CASSDLGTVRGSAFF. The CDR3, as DNA: TGTGCCAGCAGCGACCTAGGGACAGTTCGCGGGTCAGCTTTCTTT.

Only one count was recorded for this clone. The chain joins TRBV30 to TRBJ2-1; a weak D match, TRBD2 (5 bases). CDR3 length equals 13 residues. Germline V CDR1 and CDR2: GTSNPN, SVGIG (reference sequence). Trimming stripped 3 bases from V and 2 bases from J, with 8 bases between. CDR3 sequence (DNA): TGTGCCTGGAGCGGGGATGCCTACAATGAGCAGTTCTTC. Protein product: CAWSGDAYNEQFF.

V usage is TRBV7-6 and J usage is TRBJ2-3; 7 nucleotides align to TRBD2. The length of the CDR3 is 15 residues. In germline, CDR1 is SGHVS, CDR2 FNYEAQ. V gave up 4 bases and J gave up 4 bases; unmatched junction bases: 8. The CDR3 is CASSSSQGGPDTQYF. The CDR3 nucleotides are TGTGCCAGCAGCTCCTCCCAGGGAGGGCCAGATACGCAGTATTTT. Full variable domain (rest looked up from reference TRBV7-6 and TRBJ2-3): GAGVSQSPRYKVTKRGQDVALRCDPISGHVSLYWYRQALGQGPEFLTYFNYEAQQDKSGLPNDRFSAERPEGSISTLTIQRTEQRDSAMYRCASSSSQGGPDTQYFGPGTRLTVL.

This clone was seen a handful of times. The V and J genes are TRBV2 and TRBJ2-7, with TRBD2 identical over 15 bases. The CDR3 runs 14 residues. The V segment lost 6 bases and the J segment 7 bases; nucleotides outside the gene matches: 4. CDR1 is SNHLY and CDR2 is FYNNEI in the germline V gene. The DNA for the CDR3 is TGTGCCAGCAGCAAGGGACTAGCGGGAGGTGAGCAGTACTTC. It yields the protein CASSKGLAGGEQYF.